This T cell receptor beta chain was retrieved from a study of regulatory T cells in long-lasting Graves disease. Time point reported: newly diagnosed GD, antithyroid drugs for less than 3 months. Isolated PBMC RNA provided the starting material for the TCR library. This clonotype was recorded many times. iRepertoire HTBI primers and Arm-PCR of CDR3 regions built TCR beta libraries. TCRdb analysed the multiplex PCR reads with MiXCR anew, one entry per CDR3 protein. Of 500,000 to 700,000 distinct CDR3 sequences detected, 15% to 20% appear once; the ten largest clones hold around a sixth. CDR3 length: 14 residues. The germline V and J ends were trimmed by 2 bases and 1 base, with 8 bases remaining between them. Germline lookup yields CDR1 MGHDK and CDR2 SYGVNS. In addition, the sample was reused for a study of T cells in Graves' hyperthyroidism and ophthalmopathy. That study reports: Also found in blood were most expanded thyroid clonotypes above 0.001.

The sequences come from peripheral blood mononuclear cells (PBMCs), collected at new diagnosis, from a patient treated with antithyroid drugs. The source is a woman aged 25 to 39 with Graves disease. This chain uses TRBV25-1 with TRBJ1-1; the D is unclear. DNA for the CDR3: TGTGCCAGCAGTGAAGTTTTTTCGAACACTGAAGCTTTCTTT. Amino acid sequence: CASSEVFSNTEAFF. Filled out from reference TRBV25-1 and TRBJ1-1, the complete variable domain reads EADIYQTPRYLVIGTGKKITLECSQTMGHDKMYWYQQDPGMELHLIHYSYGVNSTEKGDLSSESTVSRIRTEHFPLTLESARPSHTSQYLCASSEVFSNTEAFFGQGTRLTVV.